Below are 27 T cell receptor beta chains sequenced from a single sample in a study of cytomegalovirus exposure and HLA in healthy donors. Both 60 Vbeta primers and 13 Jbeta primers went into the PCR. Measured with immunoSEQ multiplex PCR; TCRdb has only the in-frame clones, and not every one. This sample carries more than 90,000 clones, around 76% of them seen once, and the ten largest clones take about 0.5%. Specimen: PBMCs. The receptors originated from a young man in good health and CMV-seronegative.

The J gene is TRBJ1-1, the V gene TRBV7-9, with a weak D call TRBD1 (6 bases). CDR1 and CDR2 from the germline V gene are SEHNR and FQNEAQ (reference sequence). V lost 2 bases and J 3 bases, leaving 13 bases between the germline ends. The CDR3 consists of 15 residues. In DNA, the CDR3 is TGTGCCAGCAGCTTAATATACAGGGCTTACACTGAAGCTTTCTTT. Protein product: CASSLIYRAYTEAFF.

About this clone: At one boundary the junction diverges from the germline segment, which might be a read error. The chain links TRBV27 to TRBJ1-5, with D perhaps matching TRBD1 (5 bases). The germline V gene encodes CDR1 MNHEY and CDR2 SMNVEV (reference sequence). The CDR3 loop spans 15 amino acids. CDR3 amino acids: CASSGGAGSDQPQHF. In DNA, the CDR3 is TGTGCCAGCTCCGGCGGGGCTGGTAGCGATCAGCCCCAGCATTTT.

This clone was seen more than once but under ten times. This chain connects TRBV7-9 to TRBJ1-2; D may be TRBD1 (5 bases). Trimming removed 1 base at V and 8 bases at J, with 8 bases between. The germline CDR1 and CDR2 sequences are SEHNR and FQNEAQ (reference sequence). The CDR3 is 12 residues long. DNA for the CDR3: TGTGCCAGCAGCTTAGTGGGGCACGGCTACACCTTC. Protein sequence: CASSLVGHGYTF.

There are a few counts of this clone. The rearrangement uses TRBV5-6 and TRBJ1-1, with D perhaps matching TRBD1 (5 bases). This CDR3 comprises 12 residues. CDR1 is SGHDT and CDR2 is YYEEEE in the germline V gene. Trimming pared 4 bases from V and 4 bases from J, leaving 8 bases between. CDR3 sequence (DNA): TGTGCCAGCAGCAGGGGTGCCACTGAAGCTTTCTTT. Its translation: CASSRGATEAFF.

The chain has TRBV7-2 and TRBJ1-6; 8 positions match TRBD1. Germline CDR1 is SGHTA and CDR2 is FQGNSA. J gave up 7 bases and V 6 bases, and 11 bases lay outside the gene matches. This CDR3 region has 16 residues. CDR3 sequence: CASRYGTGSLNSPLHF. As DNA, the CDR3 is TGTGCCAGCAGGTACGGGACAGGTTCCCTGAATTCACCCCTCCACTTT. Combining the CDR3 with reference TRBV7-2 and TRBJ1-6 gives the whole variable domain GAGVSQSPSNKVTEKGKDVELRCDPISGHTALYWYRQSLGQGLEFLIYFQGNSAPDKSGLPSDRFSAERTGGSVSTLTIQRTQQEDSAVYLCASRYGTGSLNSPLHFGNGTRLTVT.

CDR3 sequence (DNA): TGCGCCAGCGCCCGAAAGGGGGCTAACTATGGCTACACCTTC. It specifies CASARKGANYGYTF. The chain carries TRBV23-1 and TRBJ1-2; possible D gene TRBD1, 6 bases. TRBV23-1 is an ORF, with its function uncertain. V was clipped by 8 bases and J by 0 bases, with 13 bases between them. The CDR3 runs to 14 residues.

The chain uses TRBV7-2 and TRBJ1-2; D call uncertain. The germline V gene has CDR1 SGHTA and CDR2 FQGNSA. This CDR3 is 17 amino acids long. Trimming shortened V by 5 bases and J by 8 bases, and 27 bases separated the two germline ends. Here the CDR3 reads CASSNLLPGESLRGYTF. The CDR3, as DNA: TGTGCCAGCAGCAACCTCCTGCCGGGAGAGAGCCTTAGGGGCTACACCTTC.

The CDR3 loop reads CASSGFTGLGYGYTF. CDR3 DNA sequence: TGTGCCAGCAGCGGATTCACAGGGTTAGGCTATGGCTACACCTTC. This chain uses TRBV9 with TRBJ1-2; TRBD1 is a possible D gene (6 bases). Looked up from germline, CDR1 is SGDLS and CDR2 is YYNGEE. Trimming removed 3 bases from V and 4 bases from J, with 16 bases in between. There are 15 residues in the CDR3.

The chain joins TRBV5-6 to TRBJ2-7; maybe TRBD2 (6 bases). The CDR3 has 13 residues. Germline V gives CDR1 SGHDT, CDR2 YYEEEE. V was shortened by 4 bases and J by 3 bases, with 11 bases between the two germline ends. The CDR3 is CASSMGLYYEQYF. CDR3 sequence (DNA): TGTGCCAGCAGCATGGGACTTTACTACGAGCAGTACTTC.

This chain joins TRBV9 and TRBJ1-2; D perhaps matches TRBD1 (6 bases). Germline V gene lookup returns CDR1 SGDLS and CDR2 YYNGEE. The CDR3 is 16 amino acids. With 0 bases removed from V and 0 bases from J, the gap between germline ends came to 12 bases. The CDR3 protein is CASSVAGTGPNYGYTF. CDR3 bases: TGTGCCAGCAGCGTAGCCGGCACAGGGCCTAACTATGGCTACACCTTC.

This clone was recorded once. The chain recombines TRBV11-2 with TRBJ1-4; 7 bases are shared with TRBD1. The CDR3 has 14 amino acids. Looked up from germline, CDR1 is SGHAT and CDR2 is FQNNGV. Germline trimming cut 5 bases from V and 4 bases from J; bases unmatched to any gene: 4. In DNA, the CDR3 is TGTGCCAGCAGCCCGGGACAGCTTAATGAAAAACTGTTTTTT. Its protein product is CASSPGQLNEKLFF.

The sample holds a few counts of this clone. J is TRBJ1-1 and V is TRBV6-1; D not certain. There are 15 residues in the CDR3. Germline values: CDR1 MNHNS, CDR2 SASEGT. V lost 0 bases and J 6 bases, leaving 14 bases between the germline ends. The CDR3 sequence: CASSEARGIYPEAFF. DNA for the CDR3: TGTGCCAGCAGTGAAGCGCGAGGCATTTACCCTGAAGCTTTCTTT.

The genes are TRBV29-1 and TRBJ1-2; no reliable D call. Trimming removed 1 base at V and 2 bases at J, with 8 bases between. The CDR3 has 13 amino acids. Germline V lookup: CDR1 SQVTM, CDR2 ANQGSEA. In DNA form, the CDR3 reads TGCAGCGTTGAAGTAGCCGGGAACTATGGCTACACCTTC. It yields the protein CSVEVAGNYGYTF.

The chain links TRBV6-5 to TRBJ1-2; D not resolved. Trimming left V 6 bases short and J 4 bases short, with 15 bases between. CDR3 length: 14 residues. CDR1 is MNHEY, CDR2 SVGAGI, per germline. The CDR3 coding sequence is TGTGCCAGCAGCTCTTCCCACAGAAGCTATGGCTACACCTTC. Translated: CASSSSHRSYGYTF.

The V call is TRBV6-1, the J call TRBJ2-1, with no clear D. The V gene lost 7 bases and the J gene lost 5 bases, with 18 bases spanning the gap. This CDR3 has 15 residues. Germline V gene lookup returns CDR1 MNHNS and CDR2 SASEGT. The CDR3 protein is CASKGSLGRNNEQFF. CDR3 bases: TGTGCCAGCAAAGGATCCCTTGGCAGGAACAATGAGCAGTTCTTC.

J is TRBJ1-5 and V is TRBV19, with unresolved D. From germline, CDR1 is LNHDA and CDR2 SQIVND (reference sequence). The V and J ends lost 8 bases and 9 bases respectively, with 11 bases between them. The CDR3 totals 11 residues. CDR3 sequence: CASHDTGPQHF. CDR3 bases: TGTGCCAGTCATGATACGGGGCCCCAGCATTTT.

The V and J genes are TRBV7-2 and TRBJ2-3, with 9 positions matching TRBD1. The CDR3 length is 18 residues. CDR1 is SGHTA, CDR2 FQGNSA, per germline. Trimming cost V 7 bases and J 9 bases; bases outside gene matches: 23. The DNA of the CDR3 is TGTGCCAGCAACAATTTAGTGGTCGACAGGGGGGAGGGAGCCACGCAGTATTTT. This translates into CASNNLVVDRGEGATQYF.

This clone was seen only once. The rearrangement joins TRBV4-2 to TRBJ2-1; 14 nucleotides match TRBD2. J was trimmed by 8 bases and V by 3 bases; bases with no gene match: 18. This CDR3 comprises 20 residues. CDR1 is LGHNA, CDR2 YNFKEQ, per germline. In DNA, the CDR3 is TGTGCCAGCAGCCAGGATCCGACTAGCGGGAGGGTTACTGGGTCCCATGAGCAGTTCTTC. Translation: CASSQDPTSGRVTGSHEQFF.

This chain joins TRBV4-3 and TRBJ2-7, with 8 bases lining up with TRBD1. Germline trimming cut 5 bases from V and 4 bases from J; bases unmatched to any gene: 10. This CDR3 comprises 15 residues. CDR1 LGHNA and CDR2 YSLEER come from the germline V gene. In nucleotides, the CDR3 is TGCGCCAGCAGCAATGGACAGGGCCTTCTATACGAGCAGTACTTC. Protein: CASSNGQGLLYEQYF.

The chain combines TRBV6-5 with TRBJ2-5; perhaps TRBD1 as D (5 bases). Germline V gene lookup returns CDR1 MNHEY and CDR2 SVGAGI. V gave up 6 bases and J gave up 4 bases, with 12 bases separating them. This CDR3 has 13 residues. The CDR3 is CASSLRVGETQYF. Here the CDR3 DNA reads TGTGCCAGCAGCCTCAGGGTGGGAGAGACCCAGTACTTC.

V is TRBV4-2 and J is TRBJ2-7; tentative D call: TRBD2 (6 bases). The CDR3 extends over 15 amino acids. The V and J ends lost 1 base and 1 base respectively, with 11 bases between them. The germline CDR1 and CDR2 sequences are LGHNA and YNFKEQ. This CDR3 reads CASSQGGGSSYEQYF. Written as DNA, the CDR3 is TGTGCCAGCAGCCAAGGGGGAGGCAGTTCCTACGAGCAGTACTTC.

This clone was recorded a few times. The V call is TRBV7-8, the J call TRBJ2-7; D is perhaps TRBD1 (5 bases). The CDR3 spans 15 residues. Trimming shortened V by 1 base and J by 5 bases, and 15 bases separated the two germline ends. The germline gives CDR1 SGHVS, CDR2 FQNEAQ. The DNA for the CDR3 is TGTGCCAGCAGCTTAGTTAAAGGTGGGGCAAACGAGCAGTACGTC. The encoded protein is CASSLVKGGANEQYV.

Turning to this clone: The junction departs from germline at one end; a sequencing error may be responsible. This rearrangement joins TRBV5-1 to TRBJ1-1; D is unclear. The CDR3 covers 14 residues. Per germline, CDR1 SGHRS and CDR2 YFSETQ. The CDR3 sequence: CASSWQAGNTEASF. DNA of the CDR3: TGCGCCAGCAGCTGGCAGGCGGGGAACACTGAAGCTTCCTTT.

V gene TRBV4-1 combines with J gene TRBJ2-1, with TRBD2 as a possible D gene (5 bases). CDR1 and CDR2 from the germline V gene are MGHRA and YSYEKL. The V and J ends lost 2 bases and 7 bases respectively, with 24 bases between them. The CDR3 consists of 18 residues. For the CDR3, the DNA is TGCGCCAGCAGCCAAAGGCTCGCGGGTACCTCCCCAAGGAATGAGCAGTTCTTC. It translates to CASSQRLAGTSPRNEQFF.

The rearrangement joins TRBV7-9 to TRBJ1-3; D uncertain. Germline V CDR1 and CDR2: SEHNR, FQNEAQ (reference sequence). The CDR3 length is 12 residues. V dropped 1 base and J dropped 8 bases, with 6 bases sitting between them. This CDR3 is CASSLVRDTIYF. For the CDR3, the DNA is TGTGCCAGCAGCTTAGTTCGGGACACCATATATTTT.

J is TRBJ2-1 and V is TRBV9; D may be TRBD1 (6 bases). Trimming left V 6 bases short and J 0 bases short, with 7 bases between. Germline CDR1 is SGDLS and CDR2 is YYNGEE. The CDR3 has 13 residues. CDR3 region: CASNRDSYNEQFF. The DNA for the CDR3 is TGTGCCAGCAACAGGGACTCCTACAATGAGCAGTTCTTC.

This clone was detected a few times. The chain uses TRBV7-2 and TRBJ1-1, with D perhaps matching TRBD1 (5 bases). CDR1 SGHTA and CDR2 FQGNSA come from the germline V gene. V lost 1 base, J lost 0 bases, and 6 bases lay in between. This CDR3 comprises 14 residues. The CDR3 spells CASSLGQMNTEAFF. The DNA of the CDR3 is TGTGCCAGCAGCTTAGGACAGATGAACACTGAAGCTTTCTTT. The full variable domain, with the rest looked up from reference TRBV7-2 and TRBJ1-1, is GAGVSQSPSNKVTEKGKDVELRCDPISGHTALYWYRQSLGQGLEFLIYFQGNSAPDKSGLPSDRFSAERTGGSVSTLTIQRTQQEDSAVYLCASSLGQMNTEAFFGQGTRLTVV.